These 32 T cell receptor beta chains were all obtained from the same sample, sequenced in a study of lymphopenia after photon versus proton radiotherapy. TCRdb's table, derived via immunoSEQ multiplex PCR, lists solely in-frame clones and lacks some. The sample includes 55,000 to 75,000 clones, roughly 91% seen only once; the top ten take approximately 2.6%. The source material was peripheral blood, sampled from a patient treated with photon-based radiotherapy. These receptors were obtained from a woman between 65 and 79 years old with pancreatic cancer.

The chain has TRBV5-1 and TRBJ2-1, with TRBD2 as a possible D gene (5 bases). V dropped 0 bases and J dropped 3 bases, with 16 bases sitting between them. Germline values: CDR1 SGHRS, CDR2 YFSETQ. This CDR3 has 17 amino acids. The CDR3 DNA reads as TGCGCCAGCAGCTTGGCACCCCTGGGAGTCGACTACAATGAGCAGTTCTTC. Translated: CASSLAPLGVDYNEQFF.

The DNA of the CDR3 is TGTGCCAGCAGCCACAGATGGGGGCCTCGGAATCAGCCCCAGCATTTT. Protein: CASSHRWGPRNQPQHF. The chain links TRBV21-1 to TRBJ1-5; the listed D gene, TRBD1, was not tested against the DNA. TRBV21-1 is designated a pseudogene. The CDR3 consists of 16 residues.

V is TRBV7-2 and J is TRBJ2-1; possible D gene TRBD2, 5 bases. The V gene lost 5 bases and the J gene lost 7 bases, with 9 bases spanning the gap. The germline V gene encodes CDR1 SGHTA and CDR2 FQGNSA. CDR3 length: 12 residues. The CDR3 loop reads CASSQDSNEQFF. CDR3 in DNA: TGTGCCAGCAGCCAGGACTCGAATGAGCAGTTCTTC.

This chain links TRBV5-5 with TRBJ1-1; D ambiguous. Between the trimmed V and J ends, which lost 0 bases and 7 bases, there was a span of 10 bases. CDR3 size: 13 residues. The germline V gene has CDR1 SGHKS and CDR2 YYEKEE (reference sequence). CDR3: CASSLATVSEAFF. The DNA of the CDR3 is TGTGCCAGCAGCTTGGCTACGGTTAGTGAAGCTTTCTTT. Filled out from reference TRBV5-5 and TRBJ1-1, the complete variable domain reads DAGVTQSPTHLIKTRGQQVTLRCSPISGHKSVSWYQQVLGQGPQFIFQYYEKEERGRGNFPDRFSARQFPNYSSELNVNALLLGDSALYLCASSLATVSEAFFGQGTRLTVV.

The chain uses TRBV5-1 and TRBJ2-2; D ambiguous. There are 12 residues in the CDR3. The V and J ends lost 6 bases and 2 bases respectively, with 5 bases between them. CDR1 SGHRS and CDR2 YFSETQ come from the germline V gene. The CDR3: CASTQNTGELFF. CDR3 bases: TGCGCCAGCACCCAAAACACCGGGGAGCTGTTTTTT.

For the CDR3, the DNA is TGTGCCAGCAGCCAAGTAGGTCCCACCGGGGAAAAACTGTTTTTT. Its translation: CASSQVGPTGEKLFF. V usage is TRBV14 and J usage is TRBJ1-4; D gene unclear. V was clipped by 1 base and J by 8 bases, with 14 bases between them. CDR1 is SGHDN, CDR2 FVKESK, per germline. The CDR3 loop spans 15 amino acids. The full variable domain, in which reference TRBV14 and TRBJ1-4 provide the parts outside the CDR3, is EAGVTQFPSHSVIEKGQTVTLRCDPISGHDNLYWYRRVMGKEIKFLLHFVKESKQDESGMPNNRFLAERTGGTYSTLKVQPAELEDSGVYFCASSQVGPTGEKLFFGSGTQLSVL.

The chain has TRBV6-1 and TRBJ1-3; D gene unclear. The CDR3 contains 12 residues. Looked up from germline, CDR1 is MNHNS and CDR2 is SASEGT. Trimming left V 6 bases short and J 5 bases short, with 8 bases between. The CDR3 loop reads CASRPHRNTIYF. Written as DNA, the CDR3 is TGTGCCAGCAGACCTCACCGAAACACCATATATTTT.

V and J are TRBV27 and TRBJ1-5; D not resolved. CDR3 length: 13 residues. Trimming took off 6 bases at V and 5 bases at J, with 11 bases between the two ends. CDR1 is MNHEY and CDR2 is SMNVEV in the germline V gene (reference sequence). Here the CDR3 reads CASSEVAYQPQHF. CDR3 coding DNA: TGTGCCAGCAGCGAGGTGGCTTATCAGCCCCAGCATTTT.

The V call is TRBV11-2, the J call TRBJ1-3; 10 bases map to TRBD1. With 5 bases clipped from V and 0 bases from J, the junction kept 10 bases outside the gene matches. The CDR3 consists of 18 residues. CDR1 and CDR2 (germline): SGHAT, FQNNGV. The CDR3 region has the DNA TGTGCCAGCAGCCCGGGACAGGGGCGAATACACTCTGGAAACACCATATATTTT. Protein: CASSPGQGRIHSGNTIYF.

With regard to this clone: The DNA is left out, because the CDR3 cannot be placed on it with certainty; the CDR3 is given as TCRdb lists it. The genes are TRBV5-4 and TRBJ2-7; the table's D call, TRBD1, was not checked against the DNA. Germline CDR1 reads SGHNT; CDR2 reads YYREEE (reference sequence). A total of 15 residues make up the CDR3, ends included. CDR3 sequence: CASSLFFGSSYEQYF.

V and J are TRBV19 and TRBJ2-2; D may be TRBD1 (6 bases). Trimming removed 7 bases at V and 3 bases at J, with 12 bases between. The CDR3 extends over 14 amino acids. The germline V gene encodes CDR1 LNHDA and CDR2 SQIVND (reference sequence). The CDR3 protein is CASKGTWDTGELFF. The CDR3 DNA is TGTGCCAGTAAGGGGACATGGGACACCGGGGAGCTGTTTTTT.

The sample holds a few counts of this clone. The chain couples TRBV19 to TRBJ2-7; D possibly corresponds to TRBD1 (5 bases). The germline gives CDR1 LNHDA, CDR2 SQIVND (reference sequence). The CDR3 totals 12 residues. The germline V and J ends were trimmed by 8 bases and 3 bases, with 11 bases remaining between them. The CDR3 DNA reads as TGTGCCAGTGGACAAAATTTCTACGAGCAGTACTTC. Protein product: CASGQNFYEQYF.

The V and J genes are TRBV2 and TRBJ2-5; maybe TRBD2 (5 bases). The germline gives CDR1 SNHLY, CDR2 FYNNEI. The CDR3 is made up of 17 amino acids. V was pared by 0 bases and J by 0 bases, with 14 bases between. CDR3 nucleotides: TGTGCCAGCAGTGAAGCCTCGTCAAAGCGGTACCAAGAGACCCAGTACTTC. It yields the protein CASSEASSKRYQETQYF.

This chain connects TRBV7-9 to TRBJ2-5; 14 positions agree with TRBD2. Germline loops: CDR1 SEHNR, CDR2 FQNEAQ (reference sequence). The V segment lost 5 bases and the J segment 2 bases; nucleotides outside the gene matches: 10. The CDR3 extends over 18 amino acids. The CDR3 DNA reads as TGTGCCAGCAGCCTAAGACTAGCGGGAGGGAGGGGGCAAGAGACCCAGTACTTC. It encodes CASSLRLAGGRGQETQYF.

This sequence joins TRBV7-9 and TRBJ2-1; D is perhaps TRBD1 (6 bases). Germline V gives CDR1 SEHNR, CDR2 FQNEAQ (reference sequence). The CDR3 loop spans 11 amino acids. The CDR3 nucleotides are TGTGCGACAGGTTTATACAATGAGCAGTTCTTC. Encoded protein: CATGLYNEQFF.

J is TRBJ2-7 and V is TRBV2, with 8 bases matching TRBD2. CDR1 and CDR2 (germline): SNHLY, FYNNEI. The CDR3 loop spans 15 amino acids. Trimming cost V 7 bases and J 7 bases; bases outside gene matches: 15. The CDR3 region has the DNA TGTGCCAGCACACGAACAGGACTAGCAGTCTGGGAGCAGTACTTC. Its translation: CASTRTGLAVWEQYF.

This clone occurred once. This chain joins TRBV5-1 and TRBJ2-7; D is unclear. Trimming pared 0 bases from V and 0 bases from J, leaving 7 bases between. CDR3 length: 14 amino acids. CDR1 and CDR2 from the germline V gene are SGHRS and YFSETQ. The CDR3 DNA reads as TGCGCCAGCAGCTTGGGGGGTAGCTCCTACGAGCAGTACTTC. Translation gives CASSLGGSSYEQYF.

The rearrangement uses TRBV28 and TRBJ2-3, with 8 nucleotides matching TRBD1. CDR1 is MDHEN and CDR2 is SYDVKM in the germline V gene. CDR3 length: 16 residues. The ends lost 6 bases at V and 2 bases at J; junction bases unmatched: 10. The CDR3 DNA sequence: TGTGCCAGCAGCCCCAGGGGGCGTTTGGTCACAGATACGCAGTATTTT. Translated, it gives CASSPRGRLVTDTQYF.

The V and J genes are TRBV7-8 and TRBJ2-7; D is perhaps TRBD1 (7 bases). Germline assignment: CDR1 SGHVS and CDR2 FQNEAQ. Trimming removed 4 bases from V and 0 bases from J, with 13 bases in between. The CDR3 spans 15 residues. The CDR3 is CASSSSGGSSYEQYF. In DNA form, the CDR3 reads TGTGCCAGCAGCTCCTCAGGGGGGAGCTCCTACGAGCAGTACTTC.

This chain connects TRBV28 to TRBJ2-1; 7 positions agree with TRBD2. This CDR3 has 16 amino acids. CDR1 and CDR2 from the germline V gene are MDHEN and SYDVKM. V lost 6 bases and J lost 3; bases outside the gene matches: 11. The CDR3 region is CASRSGAGSFYNEQFF. The CDR3 DNA follows: TGTGCCAGCAGGTCAGGAGCGGGGTCCTTCTACAATGAGCAGTTCTTC.

The V and J genes are TRBV7-6 and TRBJ2-1; D is perhaps TRBD1 or TRBD2 (5 bases each). The CDR3 extends over 14 amino acids. Trimming pared 1 base from V and 9 bases from J, leaving 13 bases between. Germline CDR1 and CDR2: SGHVS and FNYEAQ. The CDR3 DNA is TGTGCCAGCAGCTTAGGGACGGGGCCTTCTGAGCAGTTCTTC. Translating gives CASSLGTGPSEQFF.

The chain uses TRBV28 and TRBJ1-1; D is possibly TRBD1 (6 bases). Looked up from germline, CDR1 is MDHEN and CDR2 is SYDVKM. CDR3 length: 14 residues. The ends were cut back, 6 bases at V and 4 bases at J, with 15 bases in the middle. The CDR3 coding sequence is TGTGCCAGCAGACAGAACGGAGGGGGCACTGAAGCTTTCTTT. It translates to CASRQNGGGTEAFF.

The DNA for the CDR3 is TGCGCCAGCAGCCCACCATCACAGGGCGGCATTCAGTACTTC. Its protein product is CASSPPSQGGIQYF. The rearrangement uses TRBV5-1 and TRBJ2-4, with D maybe TRBD1 (6 bases). V lost 4 bases, J lost 9 bases, and 17 bases lay in between. The CDR3 spans 14 residues. Germline V CDR1 and CDR2: SGHRS, YFSETQ.

The V call is TRBV4-1, the J call TRBJ1-5, with 10 bases lining up with TRBD1. The junction had 1 base not matched to a gene; V was cut back by 4 bases and J by 1 base. Per germline, CDR1 MGHRA and CDR2 YSYEKL. The CDR3 consists of 15 residues. CDR3 residues: CASSPGQGSNQPQHF. The CDR3 bases are TGCGCCAGCAGCCCGGGACAGGGGAGCAATCAGCCCCAGCATTTT.

In the case of this clone: The sample has other DNA sequences that encode this CDR3 too. The chain carries TRBV6-1 and TRBJ2-2; D perhaps matches TRBD1 (5 bases). V lost 2 bases, J lost 5 bases, and 6 bases lay in between. CDR1 MNHNS and CDR2 SASEGT come from the germline V gene. CDR3 size: 13 residues. CDR3 region: CASSESGTGELFF. The CDR3 region has the DNA TGTGCCAGCAGTGAATCAGGGACCGGGGAGCTGTTTTTT.

This clone was observed once. The genes are TRBV14 and TRBJ1-3; TRBD1 matches 9 bases. J gave up 7 bases and V 4 bases, and 8 bases lay outside the gene matches. There are 15 residues in the CDR3. Germline V gives CDR1 SGHDN, CDR2 FVKESK. The CDR3 DNA sequence: TGTGCCAGCAGCCCGCCGGGACAGGGCTCGAACACCATATATTTT. Protein: CASSPPGQGSNTIYF.

The table lists this clone with a few counts. This chain links TRBV28 with TRBJ1-5; 9 bases are shared with TRBD1. The V segment lost 3 bases and the J segment 0 bases; nucleotides outside the gene matches: 3. This CDR3 comprises 16 residues. Germline values: CDR1 MDHEN, CDR2 SYDVKM. The CDR3 here is CASSFPDRGSNQPQHF. The CDR3 DNA is TGTGCCAGCAGTTTCCCGGACAGGGGTAGCAATCAGCCCCAGCATTTT. Variable domain in full (rest from reference TRBV28 and TRBJ1-5): DVKVTQSSRYLVKRTGEKVFLECVQDMDHENMFWYRQDPGLGLRLIYFSYDVKMKEKGDIPEGYSVSREKKERFSLILESASTNQTSMYLCASSFPDRGSNQPQHFGDGTRLSIL.

The chain employs TRBV18 and TRBJ2-3; either TRBD1 or TRBD2 may supply D (6 bases each). In germline, CDR1 is KGHSH, CDR2 LQKENI. V was clipped by 5 bases and J by 3 bases, with 9 bases between them. The CDR3 loop spans 13 amino acids. The CDR3 DNA is TGTGCCAGCTCAAGGGGGGTAACAGATACGCAGTATTTT. Its translation is CASSRGVTDTQYF.

This clone has only one observation. The chain carries TRBV7-9 and TRBJ1-1; TRBD1 matches at 7 bases. Trimming removed 4 bases from V and 6 bases from J; junction bases left unmatched: 5. CDR1 is SEHNR, CDR2 FQNEAQ, per germline (reference sequence). The CDR3 runs to 13 residues. CDR3 sequence: CASSSWDSSEAFF. The CDR3 DNA follows: TGTGCCAGCAGCTCCTGGGACAGTTCTGAAGCTTTCTTT.

The J gene is TRBJ1-1, the V gene TRBV2; TRBD1 matches at 12 bases. Germline CDR1 and CDR2: SNHLY and FYNNEI. There are 16 residues in the CDR3. V shed 7 bases, J shed 3 bases, and the junction held 9 bases outside the gene matches. CDR3 amino acids: CASNGDRGQVDTEAFF. The CDR3 nucleotides are TGTGCCAGCAATGGGGACAGGGGGCAGGTGGACACTGAAGCTTTCTTT.

The chain links TRBV29-1 to TRBJ2-2; 8 bases align to TRBD2. Germline loops: CDR1 SQVTM, CDR2 ANQGSEA. V dropped 6 bases and J dropped 3; count of bases not matched to a gene: 6. The CDR3 sequence is 14 residues long. Here the CDR3 DNA reads TGCAGCGTCTTAGCGGGACTCTACACCGGGGAGCTGTTTTTT. This gives the protein CSVLAGLYTGELFF.

DNA for the CDR3: TGTGCCAGCCAGACTAGCGGGAGTTTGGATACGCAGTATTTT. This sequence encodes CASQTSGSLDTQYF. The chain employs TRBV28 and TRBJ2-3, with TRBD2 identical over 12 bases. The CDR3 is 14 residues long. V lost 8 bases to trimming and J lost 6 bases; unmatched junction nucleotides: 6. In germline, CDR1 is MDHEN, CDR2 SYDVKM.